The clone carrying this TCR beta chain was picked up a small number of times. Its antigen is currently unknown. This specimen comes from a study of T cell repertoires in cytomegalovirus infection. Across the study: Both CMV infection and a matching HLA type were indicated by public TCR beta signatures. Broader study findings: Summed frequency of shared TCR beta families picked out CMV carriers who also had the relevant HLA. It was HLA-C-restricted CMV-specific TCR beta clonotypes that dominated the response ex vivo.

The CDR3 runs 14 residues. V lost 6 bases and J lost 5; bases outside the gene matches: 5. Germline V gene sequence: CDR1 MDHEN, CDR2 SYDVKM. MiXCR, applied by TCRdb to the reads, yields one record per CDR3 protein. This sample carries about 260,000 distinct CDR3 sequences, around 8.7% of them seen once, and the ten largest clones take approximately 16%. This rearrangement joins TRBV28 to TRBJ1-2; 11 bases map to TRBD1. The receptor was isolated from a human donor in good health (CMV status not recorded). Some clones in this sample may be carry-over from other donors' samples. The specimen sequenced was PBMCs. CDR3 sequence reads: CASRPDRGLYGYTF. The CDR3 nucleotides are TGTGCCAGCAGGCCGGACAGGGGGCTGTATGGCTACACCTTC.